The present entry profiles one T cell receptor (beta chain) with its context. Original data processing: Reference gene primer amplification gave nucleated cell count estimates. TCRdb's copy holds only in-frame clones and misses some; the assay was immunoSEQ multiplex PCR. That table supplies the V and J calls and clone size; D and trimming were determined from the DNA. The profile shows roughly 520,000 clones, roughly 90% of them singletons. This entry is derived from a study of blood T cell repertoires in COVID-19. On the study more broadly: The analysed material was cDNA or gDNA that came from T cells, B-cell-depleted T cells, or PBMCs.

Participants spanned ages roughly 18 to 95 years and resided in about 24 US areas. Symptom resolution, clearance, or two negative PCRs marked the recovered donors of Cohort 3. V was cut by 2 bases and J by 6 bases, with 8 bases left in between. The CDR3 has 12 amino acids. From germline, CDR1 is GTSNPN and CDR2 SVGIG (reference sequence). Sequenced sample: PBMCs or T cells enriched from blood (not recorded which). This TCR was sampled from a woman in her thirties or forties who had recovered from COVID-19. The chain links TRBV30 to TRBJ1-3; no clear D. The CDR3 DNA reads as TGTGCCTGGAGTCAGGTTTTAAACACCATATATTTT. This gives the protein CAWSQVLNTIYF.